This TCR beta chain stems from a study of CD8 T cells in ankylosing spondylitis. Overall study findings and caveats: A TCR beta motif of 7 to 9 highly homologous variants seemed to mark ankylosing spondylitis blood.

Germline CDR1 is MNHEY and CDR2 is SVGEGT. The length of the CDR3 is 15 residues. Between the trimmed V and J ends, which lost 4 bases and 7 bases, there was a span of 19 bases. TCRdb ran MiXCR on the 5' RACE reads and lists one entry per CDR3 protein. Of about 230,000 distinct CDR3 sequences listed, less than 9.5% are singletons. About this clonotype itself: The antigen is unknown.

The sequenced material came from blood, either unsorted or a sorted T cell fraction (not recorded which). V gene TRBV6-2 or TRBV6-3 combines with J gene TRBJ1-2, with a tentative D call TRBD1 (6 bases). This sequence was found in a female donor with ankylosing spondylitis or in good health (not recorded which). CDR3 nucleotides: TGTGCCAGCAGTTTCCATACGGCGGGGGCGCGTGGCTACACCTTC. It translates to CASSFHTAGARGYTF.